This passage covers 24 T cell receptor beta chains from one sample sequenced in a study of Ad26.COV2.S vaccination and SARS-CoV-2 variants. Profiling relied on immunoSEQ multiplex PCR, and the TCRdb table lists in-frame clones only, not all of them. The repertoire holds about 350,000 clones, with 65% to 90% as singletons. Documented treatment: approximately 18 received Ad26.COV2.S at low or high dose, single or two shots; about 5 received placebo; per-sample allocation not given. Samples analyzed were those drawn on day 63 after the first vaccine or placebo injection. The source material was peripheral blood, sampled in a trial of Ad26.COV2.S vaccine versus placebo. The origin of the receptors is a person between 18 and 59 years old who received the Ad26.COV2.S COVID-19 vaccine or a placebo.

The chain is built from TRBV28 and TRBJ2-3; D gene ambiguous. Deletions cut 8 bases from V and 2 bases from J, with 17 bases between. The CDR3 is 15 residues long. Looked up from germline, CDR1 is MDHEN and CDR2 is SYDVKM. CDR3 in amino acids: CASGSAQTHTDTQYF. The CDR3 nucleotides read TGTGCCAGCGGAAGTGCGCAGACTCACACAGATACGCAGTATTTT.

This sequence joins TRBV4-3 and TRBJ1-2; D is unresolved. Germline CDR1 and CDR2: LGHNA and YSLEER. This CDR3 is 14 amino acids long. V lost 0 bases and J 8 bases, leaving 13 bases between the germline ends. This CDR3 reads CASSQDGSIGGYTF. The CDR3 region has the DNA TGCGCCAGCAGCCAAGACGGGTCCATTGGGGGCTACACCTTC.

This chain uses TRBV7-2 with TRBJ1-3; TRBD1 might be the D (5 bases). V was shortened by 5 bases and J by 1 base, with 12 bases between the two germline ends. Per the germline V gene, CDR1 is SGHTA and CDR2 is FQGNSA. The CDR3 has 15 amino acids. The chain's CDR3 is CASSLMGGSGNTIYF. DNA of the CDR3: TGTGCCAGCAGCCTCATGGGGGGATCTGGAAACACCATATATTTT.

V is TRBV4-1 and J is TRBJ2-1; 14 nucleotides agree with TRBD2. This CDR3 spans 16 amino acids. Germline CDR1 reads MGHRA; CDR2 reads YSYEKL. With 4 bases clipped from V and 8 bases from J, the junction kept 7 bases outside the gene matches. The CDR3 nucleotides are TGCGCCAGCAGCCGAGAGGGACTAGCGGGAGCCTATGAGCAGTTCTTC. This codes for CASSREGLAGAYEQFF.

The chain combines TRBV4-3 with TRBJ1-1, with D uncertain. The ends were cut back, 0 bases at V and 5 bases at J, with 7 bases in the middle. Germline V gene lookup returns CDR1 LGHNA and CDR2 YSLEER. The CDR3 totals 13 residues. The CDR3 reads CASSQEVWTEAFF. For the CDR3, the DNA is TGCGCCAGCAGCCAAGAAGTTTGGACTGAAGCTTTCTTT.

This clone was observed many times. In DNA, the CDR3 is TGTGCCAGCAGCTCGGACAGGGCAAATCAGCCCCAGCATTTT. Residues: CASSSDRANQPQHF. The chain employs TRBV7-9 and TRBJ1-5; 8 bases align to TRBD1. This CDR3 has 14 residues. The germline CDR1 and CDR2 sequences are SEHNR and FQNEAQ (reference sequence). Trimming removed 4 bases from V and 4 bases from J; junction bases left unmatched: 3. The full variable domain, rest sourced from reference TRBV7-9 and TRBJ1-5, is DTGVSQNPRHKITKRGQNVTFRCDPISEHNRLYWYRQTLGQGPEFLTYFQNEAQLEKSRLLSDRFSAERPKGSFSTLEIQRTEQGDSAMYLCASSSDRANQPQHFGDGTRLSIL.

V usage is TRBV5-1 and J usage is TRBJ2-3; D is possibly TRBD1 or TRBD2 (6 bases each). The CDR3 contains 15 residues. Trimming stripped 1 base from V and 5 bases from J, with 14 bases between. The germline V gene encodes CDR1 SGHRS and CDR2 YFSETQ. CDR3 protein: CASSLSGGGGDTQYF. The CDR3, as DNA: TGCGCCAGCAGCTTGAGTGGCGGAGGGGGAGATACGCAGTATTTT.

This sequence joins TRBV4-1 and TRBJ2-3; 9 nucleotides agree with TRBD2. Germline trimming cut 4 bases from V and 4 bases from J; bases unmatched to any gene: 12. Germline CDR1 reads MGHRA; CDR2 reads YSYEKL. This CDR3 contains 17 residues. The CDR3 nucleotides read TGCGCCAGCAGCCTTAAGGCCGGCGCGGGAGGGGCAGATACGCAGTATTTT. Its translation: CASSLKAGAGGADTQYF.

This clone showed up just a few times. This chain uses TRBV25-1 with TRBJ1-3; no clear D. Germline values: CDR1 MGHDK, CDR2 SYGVNS. CDR3 length: 14 amino acids. Trimming took off 8 bases at V and 4 bases at J, with 15 bases between the two ends. This chain's CDR3 is CASRPAGSGNTIYF. Here the CDR3 DNA reads TGTGCCAGCCGACCGGCGGGATCCGGAAACACCATATATTTT.

This chain joins TRBV18 and TRBJ2-5, with TRBD2 matching 7 bases. Trimming removed 3 bases from V and 4 bases from J; junction bases left unmatched: 8. The CDR3 is 15 amino acids. Germline CDR1 reads KGHSH; CDR2 reads LQKENI. CDR3 coding DNA: TGTGCCAGCTCACCCTCCCGGGGAGGGCGAGAGACCCAGTACTTC. Its translation: CASSPSRGGRETQYF.

The gene calls are TRBV19 and TRBJ1-1; no definite D call. CDR3 length: 13 residues. Germline V gene lookup returns CDR1 LNHDA and CDR2 SQIVND (reference sequence). Trimming removed 5 bases from V and 2 bases from J, with 9 bases in between. CDR3 DNA sequence: TGTGCCAGTAGTCCTCATACTAACACTGAAGCTTTCTTT. Translated: CASSPHTNTEAFF.

The gene calls are TRBV12-5 and TRBJ1-3; 7 bases are shared with TRBD1. V was clipped by 6 bases and J by 4 bases; unmatched bases: 6. This CDR3 is 14 amino acids long. Germline CDR1 reads LGHNT; CDR2 reads FRNRAP. The CDR3 loop reads CASGLTGYGNTIYF. CDR3 bases: TGTGCTAGTGGCCTGACAGGGTACGGAAACACCATATATTTT.

The rearrangement joins TRBV2 to TRBJ1-3; the D gene is possibly TRBD1 (6 bases). V was pared by 6 bases and J by 0 bases, with 12 bases between. The CDR3 consists of 15 residues. CDR1 is SNHLY and CDR2 is FYNNEI in the germline V gene. CDR3 DNA: TGTGCCAGCAGGGTGACAGGTGACTCTGGAAACACCATATATTTT. Translation: CASRVTGDSGNTIYF.

The chain couples TRBV28 to TRBJ1-5; 9 bases agree with TRBD1. The CDR3 is 16 residues long. The germline CDR1 and CDR2 sequences are MDHEN and SYDVKM. Trimming cost V 6 bases and J 6 bases; bases outside gene matches: 12. The CDR3 DNA is TGTGCCAGCAGCTATCAACAGGGGGCGCGGAGTCAGCCCCAGCATTTT. Translation: CASSYQQGARSQPQHF.

The V and J genes are TRBV10-3 and TRBJ1-5, with 9 bases matching TRBD1. This CDR3 has 16 amino acids. J lost 11 bases, V lost 2 bases, and 13 bases had no gene match. Looked up from germline, CDR1 is ENHRY and CDR2 is SYGVKD. The CDR3 DNA reads as TGTGCCATCAGTGAGCCGACGGGACAGGGCCGTGTTGCCCAGCATTTT. Its protein is CAISEPTGQGRVAQHF.

The rearrangement joins TRBV9 to TRBJ2-7; 11 bases match TRBD2. The CDR3 runs to 15 residues. Germline assignment: CDR1 SGDLS and CDR2 YYNGEE. Trimming took 0 bases from V and 9 from J; bases not matched to a gene: 8. The CDR3 sequence is CASSVGPLAGGPQYF. DNA of the CDR3: TGTGCCAGCAGCGTAGGTCCTCTAGCGGGGGGACCGCAGTACTTC.

V is TRBV6-2 or TRBV6-3 and J is TRBJ2-7, with D perhaps TRBD2 (5 bases). Per germline, CDR1 MNHEY and CDR2 SVGEGT. The germline V and J ends were trimmed by 4 bases and 3 bases, with 13 bases remaining between them. This CDR3 spans 14 amino acids. As DNA, the CDR3 is TGTGCCAGCAGTTTAAGACTAAACCACTACGAGCAGTACTTC. Amino acids: CASSLRLNHYEQYF.

V is TRBV27 and J is TRBJ1-6; 9 positions agree with TRBD1. CDR1 MNHEY and CDR2 SMNVEV come from the germline V gene (reference sequence). V lost 10 bases, J lost 7 bases, and 8 bases stayed unmatched. This CDR3 spans 14 amino acids. The DNA of the CDR3 is TGTGCCACCTACCCGGGACAGGGCAATTCACCCCTCCACTTT. As protein: CATYPGQGNSPLHF.

This clone was recorded only once. The chain couples TRBV6-5 to TRBJ2-3; unclear D gene. CDR1 and CDR2 (germline): MNHEY, SVGAGI. The CDR3 has 14 residues. V was trimmed by 10 bases and J by 2 bases, leaving 16 bases between them. CDR3 in amino acids: CATTKGDFTDTQYF. In DNA, the CDR3 is TGTGCCACAACCAAGGGCGATTTCACAGATACGCAGTATTTT.

This clone was seen a handful of times. V usage is TRBV6-1 and J usage is TRBJ2-5, with D perhaps matching TRBD1 (6 bases). Trimming removed 2 bases at V and 2 bases at J, with 12 bases between. The length of the CDR3 is 15 residues. Germline V lookup: CDR1 MNHNS, CDR2 SASEGT. Written as DNA, the CDR3 is TGTGCCAGCAGTGAATTGGGGGCGGGTCAAGAGACCCAGTACTTC. Translated, it gives CASSELGAGQETQYF.

The V and J genes are TRBV5-5 and TRBJ2-5, with 8 bases that match TRBD2. Germline V lookup: CDR1 SGHKS, CDR2 YYEKEE (reference sequence). Trimming removed 2 bases from V and 3 bases from J; junction bases left unmatched: 9. This CDR3 spans 16 amino acids. The CDR3 here is CASSFGLVAGKETQYF. CDR3 nucleotide sequence: TGTGCCAGCAGCTTTGGGCTGGTAGCGGGGAAAGAGACCCAGTACTTC.

J is TRBJ2-7 and V is TRBV6-2 or TRBV6-3; TRBD1 is a possible D gene (6 bases). The CDR3 has 17 amino acids. The V gene lost 0 bases and the J gene lost 5 bases, with 20 bases spanning the gap. Germline lookup yields CDR1 MNHEY and CDR2 SVGEGT. The CDR3 region is CASSYSPNRVGMDEQYF. The CDR3 coding sequence is TGTGCCAGCAGTTACTCGCCAAACAGGGTGGGGATGGACGAGCAGTACTTC.

The genes are TRBV11-2 and TRBJ2-7, with 14 nucleotides matching TRBD2. CDR1 is SGHAT and CDR2 is FQNNGV in the germline V gene. This CDR3 is built from 14 residues. V dropped 5 bases and J dropped 6; count of bases not matched to a gene: 3. CDR3 residues: CASSKTSGGAEQYF. CDR3 DNA sequence: TGTGCCAGCAGCAAGACTAGCGGGGGGGCCGAGCAGTACTTC.

V and J are TRBV13 and TRBJ2-5, with D perhaps TRBD1 or TRBD2 (6 bases each). Germline CDR1 PRHDT, CDR2 FYEKMQ (reference sequence). This CDR3 is 17 amino acids long. Trimming removed 2 bases from V and 1 base from J, with 17 bases in between. Here the CDR3 DNA reads TGTGCCAGCAGCTTATCCAGGGGAAGGGGGGTCCAAGAGACCCAGTACTTC. As protein: CASSLSRGRGVQETQYF.